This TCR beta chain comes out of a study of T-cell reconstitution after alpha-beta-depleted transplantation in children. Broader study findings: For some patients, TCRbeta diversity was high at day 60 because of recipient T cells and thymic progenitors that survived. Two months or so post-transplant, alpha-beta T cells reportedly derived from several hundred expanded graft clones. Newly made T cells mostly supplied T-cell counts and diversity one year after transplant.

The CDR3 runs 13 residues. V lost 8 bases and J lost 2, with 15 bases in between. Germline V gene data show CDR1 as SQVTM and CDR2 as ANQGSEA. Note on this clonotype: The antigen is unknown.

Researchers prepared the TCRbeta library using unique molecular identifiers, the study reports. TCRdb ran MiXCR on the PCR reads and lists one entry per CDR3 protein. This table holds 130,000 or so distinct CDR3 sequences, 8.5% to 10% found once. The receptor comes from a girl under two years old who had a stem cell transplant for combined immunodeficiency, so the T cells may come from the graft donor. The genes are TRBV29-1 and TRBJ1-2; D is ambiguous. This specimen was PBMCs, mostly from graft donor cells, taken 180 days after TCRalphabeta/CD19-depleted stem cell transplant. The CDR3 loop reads CSSWTGRNYGYTF. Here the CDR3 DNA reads TGCAGCTCTTGGACCGGTAGAAACTATGGCTACACCTTC.